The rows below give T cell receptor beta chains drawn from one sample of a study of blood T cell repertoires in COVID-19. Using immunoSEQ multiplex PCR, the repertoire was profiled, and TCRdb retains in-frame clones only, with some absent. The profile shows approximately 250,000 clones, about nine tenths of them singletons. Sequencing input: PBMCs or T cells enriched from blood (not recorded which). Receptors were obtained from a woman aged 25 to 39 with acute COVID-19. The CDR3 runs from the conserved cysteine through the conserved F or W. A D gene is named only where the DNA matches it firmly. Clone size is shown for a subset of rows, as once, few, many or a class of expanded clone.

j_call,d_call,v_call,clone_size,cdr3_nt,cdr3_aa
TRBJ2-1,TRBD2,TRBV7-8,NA,TGTGCCAGCAGCTCGGGACTAGCGGGAGTAGGCAATGAGCAGTTCTTC,CASSSGLAGVGNEQFF
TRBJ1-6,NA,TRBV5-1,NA,TGCGCCAGCAGCTCACAGGGAATACTCAATTCACCCCTCCACTTT,CASSSQGILNSPLHF
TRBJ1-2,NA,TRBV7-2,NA,TGTGCCAGCAGCTACCATGGGGCCATTAACTATGGCTACACCTTC,CASSYHGAINYGYTF
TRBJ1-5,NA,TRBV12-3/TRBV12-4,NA,TGTGCCAGCAGTGTACAGGAGTATCAGCCCCAGCATTTT,CASSVQEYQPQHF
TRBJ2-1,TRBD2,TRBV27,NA,TGTGCCAGCAGTTTTGGTGGGCCGACTAGCATGAGGGTGAATGAGCAGTTCTTC,CASSFGGPTSMRVNEQFF
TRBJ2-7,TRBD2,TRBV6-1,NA,TGTGCCAGCAGTGGATCCCTAGCGGGAGATTTCAACGAGCAGTACTTC,CASSGSLAGDFNEQYF
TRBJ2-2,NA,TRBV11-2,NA,TGTGCCAGCAGCTTATCCACTTACACCGGGGAGCTGTTTTTT,CASSLSTYTGELFF
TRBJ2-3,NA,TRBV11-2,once,TGTGCCAGCAGCATTCTCAGGGGTACGGCAGATACGCAGTATTTT,CASSILRGTADTQYF
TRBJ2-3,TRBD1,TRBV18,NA,TGTGCCAGCTCACCGGGACAGGGAGGAGATACGCAGTATTTT,CASSPGQGGDTQYF
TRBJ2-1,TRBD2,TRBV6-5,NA,TGTGCCAGCAGTTACTCGACTGCGGGGGGTAGTGAGCAGTTCTTC,CASSYSTAGGSEQFF
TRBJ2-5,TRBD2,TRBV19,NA,TGTGCCAGTAGTATTAGCGGGAGCTTCGCGGAGACCCAGTACTTC,CASSISGSFAETQYF
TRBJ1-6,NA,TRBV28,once,TGTGCCAGCAGTTTCCGGAATTCACCCCTCCACTTT,CASSFRNSPLHF
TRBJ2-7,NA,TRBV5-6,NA,TGTGCCAGCAGCTTTTACGGGAGTGCCTACGAGCAGTACTTC,CASSFYGSAYEQYF
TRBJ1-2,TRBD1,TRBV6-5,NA,TGTGCCAGCAGACCCGGGACAGGGTATGGCTACACCTTC,CASRPGTGYGYTF
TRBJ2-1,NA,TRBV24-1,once,TGTGCCACCAGCGAAGCGGACAATGAGCAGTTCTTC,CATSEADNEQFF
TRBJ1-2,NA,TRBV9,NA,TGTGCCAGCAGCCCGAGAGGACAGACCTATGGCTACACCTTC,CASSPRGQTYGYTF
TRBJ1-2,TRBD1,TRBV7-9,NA,TGTGCCAGCAGCGTGACAGGGGGCTATGGCTACACCTTC,CASSVTGGYGYTF
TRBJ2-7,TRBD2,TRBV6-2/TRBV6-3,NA,TGTGCCAGCAGTTACCGGGGGAGGGCACACTACGAGCAGTACTTC,CASSYRGRAHYEQYF
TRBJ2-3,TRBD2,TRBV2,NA,TGTGCCAGCAAGGGACTAGCGGGTCGCCATGGCACAGATACGCAGTATTTT,CASKGLAGRHGTDTQYF
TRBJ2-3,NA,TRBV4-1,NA,TGCGCCAGCAGCCAAGATTTCCAGGACTACGTAGATACGCAGTATTTT,CASSQDFQDYVDTQYF
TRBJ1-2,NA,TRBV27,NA,TGTGCCAGCAGACCTAAGACAGGAGTTAACTATGGCTACACCTTC,CASRPKTGVNYGYTF
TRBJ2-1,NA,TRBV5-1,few,TGCGCCAGCAGCTTGCATGCGTCTCTCAATGAGCAGTTCTTC,CASSLHASLNEQFF
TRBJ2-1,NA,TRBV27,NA,TGTGCCAGCATGCGGGGCTCTTCTCCCTACAATGAGCAGTTCTTC,CASMRGSSPYNEQFF
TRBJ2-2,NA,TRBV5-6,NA,TGTGCCAGCAGCTTAAAGAAACTGATCCACACCGGGGAGCTGTTTTTT,CASSLKKLIHTGELFF
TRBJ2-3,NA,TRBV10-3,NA,TGTGCCATCAGTCAAATCACAGATACGCAGTATTTT,CAISQITDTQYF
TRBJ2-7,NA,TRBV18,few,TGTGCCAGCTCACCCGAGGTATCCTACGAGCAGTACTTC,CASSPEVSYEQYF
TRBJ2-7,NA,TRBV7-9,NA,TGTGCCAGCAGCTTCCCGCTACCCCACTACGAGCAGTACTTC,CASSFPLPHYEQYF
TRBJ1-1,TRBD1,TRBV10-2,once,TGCGCCAGCAGGGGGCCGGGACAGGGGACTGAAGCTTTCTTT,CASRGPGQGTEAFF
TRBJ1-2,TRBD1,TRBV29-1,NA,TGCAGCGTCGGGACAGGGCGATATGGCTACACCTTC,CSVGTGRYGYTF
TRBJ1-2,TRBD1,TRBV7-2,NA,TGTGCCAGCAACCGGGACAGAAATTATGGCTACACCTTC,CASNRDRNYGYTF
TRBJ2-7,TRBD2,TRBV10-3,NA,TGTGCCATCAGACTAGCGGCTGCCTACGAGCAGTACTTC,CAIRLAAAYEQYF
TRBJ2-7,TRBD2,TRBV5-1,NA,TGCGCCAGCGGGATGGGACTAAACTCCTACGAGCAGTACTTC,CASGMGLNSYEQYF
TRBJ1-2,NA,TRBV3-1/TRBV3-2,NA,TGTGCCAGCAGCCAACTCGAAGGGCGCGGGGCTGGCTACACCTTC,CASSQLEGRGAGYTF
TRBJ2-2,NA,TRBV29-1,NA,TGCAGCGTTCTCGGACATACCGGGGAGCTGTTTTTT,CSVLGHTGELFF
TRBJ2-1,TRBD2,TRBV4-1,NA,TGCGCCAGCAGCCAAGCCCAGGGCGGGAGGGCGATATCTGAGCAGTTCTTC,CASSQAQGGRAISEQFF
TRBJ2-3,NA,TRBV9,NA,TGTGCCAGCAGCGTAATCGGGGGCACAGATACGCAGTATTTT,CASSVIGGTDTQYF
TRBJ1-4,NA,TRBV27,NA,TGTGCCACCCACCCTGGGGGGGCAACTAATGAAAAACTGTTTTTT,CATHPGGATNEKLFF
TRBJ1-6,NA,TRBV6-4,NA,TGTGCCAGCAGTGACGGCAGGGAGGCCAATTCACCCCTCCACTTT,CASSDGREANSPLHF
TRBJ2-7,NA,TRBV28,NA,TGTGCCAGCACCCCCGGGGACTCCTACGAGCAGTACTTC,CASTPGDSYEQYF
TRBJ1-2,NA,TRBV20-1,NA,TGCAGTCTCCCCCAGGGCAATGGCTACACCTTC,CSLPQGNGYTF
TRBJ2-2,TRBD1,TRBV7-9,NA,TGTGCCAGCAGGGTCCGGGACAGGGCATCCGGGGAGCTGTTTTTT,CASRVRDRASGELFF
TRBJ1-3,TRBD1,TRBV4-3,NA,TGCGCCAGCAGCCAAGGCCGGGGACAGGGTCGCAACACCATATATTTT,CASSQGRGQGRNTIYF
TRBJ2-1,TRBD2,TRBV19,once,TGTGCCAGTAGGCCGACTAGCGGAGACAATGAGCAGTTCTTC,CASRPTSGDNEQFF
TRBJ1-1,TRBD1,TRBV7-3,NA,TGTGCCAGCAGCTCAAGAGGGGGCGTTACTGAAGCTTTCTTT,CASSSRGGVTEAFF